This is a list of T cell receptor beta chains from one sample in a study of blood T cells in healthy people across ages. TCRdb reprocessed the 5' RACE reads with MiXCR, giving one entry per CDR3 protein. The table lists over a million distinct CDR3 sequences, less than 50% of them singletons. The specimen sequenced was blood. These receptors originate from a woman aged 55-69 years in good health. Each CDR3 is given with its conserved first and last residue. The D gene is left open where the match is weak.

d_gene | v_gene | CDR3aa
- | TRBV15 | CATSKEAGTGNEKLFF
- | TRBV15 | CAAASPDTPLKYEQYF
- | TRBV20-1 | CSAELPGEQETQYF
- | TRBV5-1 | CASSTGLRSSYNEQFF
- | TRBV29-1 | CSVDTTGSTDTQYF
- | TRBV24-1 | CATSDRAYPYEQYF
TRBD2 | TRBV15 | CATSRDGLAGVETQFF
TRBD2 | TRBV7-9 | CASSLGTSGDSMFF
- | TRBV20-1 | CSGSQVAKNIQYF
- | TRBV6-5 | CASSYKNSNQPQHF
- | TRBV2 | CASSEDPVYGDYNEQFF
TRBD2 | TRBV5-1 | CASSLGSPLALAGHTDTQYF
TRBD2 | TRBV4-1 | CASSQGSAGGADTQYF
- | TRBV24-1 | CATRHNQPQHF
- | TRBV2 | CASSAKAGVRGYEQYF
- | TRBV12-3/TRBV12-4 | CASSPRGENEQFF
TRBD2 | TRBV27 | CASSLTRGRAQETQYF
TRBD2 | TRBV27 | CASSLRTSGTYEQYF
- | TRBV6-5 | CASSYMGMGQETQYF
- | TRBV5-1 | CASSFGLRVSGANVLTF